This is a list of T cell receptor beta chains from one sample in a study of cytomegalovirus exposure and HLA in healthy donors. Assay used: immunoSEQ multiplex PCR; TCRdb lists only in-frame clones, some missing. The profile covers approximately 160,000 clones, with roughly 80% appearing a single time and 2% to 2.5% taken by the ten largest. Sequencing was carried out using PBMCs. The receptors shown here come from a man younger than 45 in good health and CMV-seropositive. Both conserved end residues are part of each CDR3. The D gene is left open where the match is weak. Not every row has a clone size; where given, it reads once, few, many or a size class.

v_gene	abundance	j_gene	d_gene	CDR3aa	CDR3nt
TRBV6-5	-	TRBJ1-1	TRBD1	CASRPYRGSGTEAFF	TGTGCCAGCAGACCTTACAGGGGAAGCGGCACTGAAGCTTTCTTT
TRBV15	once	TRBJ2-6	-	CATSTRTPGSPGANVLTF	TGTGCCACCAGCACCCGGACACCCGGGTCCCCTGGGGCCAACGTCCTGACTTTC
TRBV18	-	TRBJ2-7	TRBD2	CASSPPGTRGPSSYEQYF	TGTGCCAGCTCACCACCGGGGACTAGAGGGCCAAGCTCCTACGAGCAGTACTTC
TRBV6-5	-	TRBJ1-6	TRBD1	CASSYSSQGADSPLHF	TGTGCCAGCAGTTACTCTAGCCAGGGGGCAGATTCACCCCTCCACTTT
TRBV11-2	-	TRBJ2-5	TRBD2	CASSMAGTSRGGTQYF	TGTGCCAGCAGCATGGCGGGGACTAGCAGGGGCGGGACCCAGTACTTC
TRBV21-1	-	TRBJ1-5	-	CASSKVEGQRGNQPQHF	TGTGCCAGCAGCAAAGTTGAAGGACAGCGTGGCAATCAGCCCCAGCATTTT
TRBV27	-	TRBJ1-1	TRBD1	CASSSDRANTEAFF	TGTGCCAGCAGTTCGGACAGGGCTAACACTGAAGCTTTCTTT
TRBV27	-	TRBJ2-7	TRBD2	CASSFDFGGASLGEQYF	TGTGCCAGCAGTTTTGACTTCGGGGGGGCCAGTTTGGGCGAGCAGTACTTC
TRBV5-8	-	TRBJ1-5	-	CASRIGVTGSRQPQHF	TGTGCCAGCAGAATTGGAGTTACAGGGTCTCGTCAGCCCCAGCATTTT
TRBV7-9	-	TRBJ2-3	-	CASSFERVTDTQYF	TGTGCCAGCAGCTTCGAGAGGGTCACAGATACGCAGTATTTT
TRBV18	-	TRBJ2-1	TRBD2	CASSLTSGGAIRYNEQFF	TGTGCCAGCTCACTCACTAGCGGGGGGGCCATTCGTTACAATGAGCAGTTCTTC
TRBV13	-	TRBJ2-4	TRBD1	CASSRGRGLGIQYF	TGTGCCAGCAGCCGGGGCAGGGGGCTTGGCATTCAGTACTTC
TRBV2	few	TRBJ2-7	TRBD1	CASSQEGTGLTYEQYF	TGTGCCAGCAGTCAAGAGGGGACAGGGCTCACCTACGAGCAGTACTTC
TRBV9	-	TRBJ2-2	-	CASSVVSQGTGELFF	TGTGCCAGCAGCGTAGTTTCACAGGGCACCGGGGAGCTGTTTTTT
TRBV7-9	-	TRBJ1-6	TRBD1	CASSPGTGDHLHF	TGTGCCAGCAGCCCGGGGACAGGGGACCACCTCCACTTT
TRBV5-1	-	TRBJ1-2	-	CASSLLAPGGGYTF	TGCGCCAGCAGCTTGCTAGCACCCGGGGGTGGCTACACCTTC
TRBV18	-	TRBJ2-7	TRBD1	CASSPSRQGDYEQYF	TGTGCCAGCTCACCATCAAGACAGGGGGACTACGAGCAGTACTTC
TRBV6-6	-	TRBJ1-2	TRBD1	CASRPDRGRGGHGYTF	TGTGCCAGCAGACCGGACAGGGGGCGAGGAGGACATGGCTACACCTTC
TRBV19	-	TRBJ1-5	TRBD1	CASRTGGQPQHF	TGTGCCAGCCGGACAGGGGGGCAGCCCCAGCATTTT